This TCR beta chain was recorded in a study of human T cells and chemical hapten exposure. This clonotype occurred a few times. As for time point: patch test 1, 2 weeks after DPC sensitization. Indicated treatment: therapeutic diphenylcyclopropenone sensitization with weekly scalp DPC. V shed 2 bases and J shed 7 bases, with 20 bases lying between them. Germline V gives CDR1 SEHNR, CDR2 FQNEAQ (reference sequence). This CDR3 is built from 16 residues. Unique molecular identifiers were affixed to discrete cDNA molecules within the library. A single record per CDR3 protein comes from TCRdb applying MiXCR to the RACE reads. The sample has 100,000 to 150,000 distinct CDR3 sequences, 12% to 15% seen once.

The chain recombines TRBV7-9 with TRBJ1-2; D is undetermined. This sample comprised whole blood, obtained in connection with sensitization to the hapten diphenylcyclopropenone (DPC). The receptor comes from a man aged 18 to 29 with alopecia areata. Some clones in this sample may be carry-over from other donors' samples. In DNA, the CDR3 is TGTGCCAGCAGCTTACTCCGCCCCGTCGCCGGATTTGGCTACACCTTC. Translation gives CASSLLRPVAGFGYTF. The full variable domain, with the rest looked up from reference TRBV7-9 and TRBJ1-2, is DTGVSQNPRHKITKRGQNVTFRCDPISEHNRLYWYRQTLGQGPEFLTYFQNEAQLEKSRLLSDRFSAERPKGSFSTLEIQRTEQGDSAMYLCASSLLRPVAGFGYTFGSGTRLTVV.